The TCR beta chain under discussion was sequenced for a study of T cells expressing NK-cell markers. Findings and caveats of the study: The contribution of dominant NKG2C+ clonotypes to CD8+ T cells in a handful of donors was roughly 1.0-7.5%.

This CDR3 spans 13 amino acids. The germline V gene encodes CDR1 SGHRS and CDR2 YFSETQ. In regard to this clonotype: Its specificity is not known.

TCRdb re-called the 5' RACE reads; one entry per CDR3 protein, DNA not given. This sample carries approximately 550,000 distinct CDR3 sequences, with less than 4.5% going to the ten biggest clones. Sequencing input: blood T cells: a sorted CD56 or NKG2C T cell subset, CD4+ or CD8+ T cells, or bulk PBMC T cells (not recorded which). The clonotype originates from a man younger than 35 in good health. The gene calls are TRBV5-1 and TRBJ2-1; TCRdb gives TRBD1 as the D gene, but with no DNA this cannot be confirmed. This chain's CDR3 is CASSLDSGGEQFF.